These 21 T cell receptor beta chains were sequenced from one sample in a study of T cell clones after liver transplantation. Sequencing was performed with immunoSEQ multiplex PCR; in TCRdb, only in-frame clones are kept and a portion is missing. Of roughly 100,000 clones listed, approximately 78% were seen once; the top ten hold about 0.89%. Sequencing used CD4+ T cells from blood, obtained before liver transplant. The receptors come from a human donor who received a liver transplant.

The chain recombines TRBV7-2 with TRBJ2-3; no definite D call. CDR1 and CDR2 (germline): SGHTA, FQGNSA. Trimming stripped 5 bases from V and 10 bases from J, with 13 bases between. The CDR3 extends over 12 amino acids. The CDR3 coding sequence is TGTGCCAGCAGCCCGTCTGTGGGGTCGCAGTATTTT. The encoded protein is CASSPSVGSQYF.

This clone appeared once. The J gene is TRBJ2-5, the V gene TRBV27, with a possible D match to TRBD1 (6 bases). The V and J ends lost 3 bases and 3 bases respectively, with 11 bases between them. Germline CDR1 and CDR2: MNHEY and SMNVEV (reference sequence). The CDR3 length is 14 residues. CDR3 loop: CASSLRQGKETQYF. DNA of the CDR3: TGTGCCAGCAGTTTGAGGCAGGGGAAAGAGACCCAGTACTTC.

This clone was observed a few times. The chain is built from TRBV7-2 and TRBJ1-4, with TRBD1 matching 8 bases. The CDR3 is made up of 15 amino acids. V was pared by 5 bases and J by 7 bases, with 9 bases of the junction left unmatched. CDR1 and CDR2 (germline): SGHTA, FQGNSA. The chain's CDR3 is CASSPRQGQGEKLFF. In DNA, the CDR3 is TGTGCCAGCAGCCCAAGACAGGGGCAAGGTGAAAAACTGTTTTTT.

The chain is built from TRBV19 and TRBJ2-2, with 8 bases matching TRBD2. CDR3 size: 15 residues. Germline V lookup: CDR1 LNHDA, CDR2 SQIVND (reference sequence). V lost 3 bases and J lost 5; bases outside the gene matches: 5. The CDR3 spells CASSMSGSRTGELFF. The CDR3 DNA is TGTGCCAGTAGTATGAGCGGGAGTAGGACCGGGGAGCTGTTTTTT.

The V and J genes are TRBV27 and TRBJ2-5; perhaps TRBD1 as D (6 bases). The ends were cut back, 4 bases at V and 1 base at J, with 19 bases in the middle. The CDR3 is 17 amino acids. In germline, CDR1 is MNHEY, CDR2 SMNVEV (reference sequence). The CDR3 loop reads CASSSSSQGRLQETQYF. In nucleotides, the CDR3 is TGTGCCAGCAGTTCCTCAAGCCAGGGGCGCCTCCAAGAGACCCAGTACTTC.

The rearrangement joins TRBV5-1 to TRBJ1-1; D not certain. The CDR3 length is 14 residues. Per germline, CDR1 SGHRS and CDR2 YFSETQ. V was trimmed by 7 bases and J by 0 bases, leaving 13 bases between them. CDR3 nucleotides: TGCGCCAGCCGCTGGGAACATGTGAACACTGAAGCTTTCTTT. Protein sequence: CASRWEHVNTEAFF. Full variable domain (missing parts from reference TRBV5-1 and TRBJ1-1): KAGVTQTPRYLIKTRGQQVTLSCSPISGHRSVSWYQQTPGQGLQFLFEYFSETQRNKGNFPGRFSGRQFSNSRSEMNVSTLELGDSALYLCASRWEHVNTEAFFGQGTRLTVV.

V usage is TRBV28 and J usage is TRBJ2-5; a weak D match, TRBD1 (6 bases). With 2 bases removed from V and 5 bases from J, the gap between germline ends came to 15 bases. The germline V gene encodes CDR1 MDHEN and CDR2 SYDVKM. The CDR3 totals 15 residues. The CDR3, as DNA: TGTGCCAGCAGTTTACCAGGGGCCGGTAGGGAGACCCAGTACTTC. Amino acids: CASSLPGAGRETQYF.

The chain's CDR3 is CASSFSGPETQYF. DNA for the CDR3: TGTGCCAGCAGCTTTAGTGGACCCGAGACCCAGTACTTC. The rearrangement links TRBV5-6 to TRBJ2-5, with D unresolved. Germline CDR1 is SGHDT and CDR2 is YYEEEE. The CDR3 consists of 13 residues. The V end lost 2 bases, the J end lost 5 bases, and 10 bases lay between the germline ends.

The J gene is TRBJ1-3, the V gene TRBV29-1; 10 nucleotides align to TRBD1. Germline assignment: CDR1 SQVTM and CDR2 ANQGSEA. This CDR3 has 15 amino acids. The ends lost 5 bases at V and 8 bases at J; junction bases unmatched: 12. The CDR3 coding sequence is TGCAGCGTTACTCCGGGACAGGGGCTTAGGGACACCATATATTTT. Translation: CSVTPGQGLRDTIYF.

This chain uses TRBV2 with TRBJ2-7, with D possibly matching TRBD2 (6 bases). Germline CDR1 and CDR2: SNHLY and FYNNEI. This CDR3 has 11 amino acids. V lost 8 bases, J lost 12 bases, and 17 bases lay in between. CDR3 sequence: CASDFRRDAYF. Written as DNA, the CDR3 is TGTGCCAGCGACTTTCGGAGGGATGCGTACTTC.

The V call is TRBV4-1, the J call TRBJ1-2; D is possibly TRBD1 (6 bases). V lost 0 bases, J lost 8 bases, and 16 bases lay in between. The CDR3 consists of 15 residues. Germline V gene sequence: CDR1 MGHRA, CDR2 YSYEKL. The CDR3 DNA reads TGCGCCAGCAGCCAAGATGGGGCAGGGGCGTTGGGCTACACCTTC. Translation gives CASSQDGAGALGYTF.

The V and J genes are TRBV6-1 and TRBJ2-1; D is perhaps TRBD2 (6 bases). CDR1 MNHNS and CDR2 SASEGT come from the germline V gene. This CDR3 has 14 amino acids. V lost 8 bases and J 7 bases, leaving 18 bases between the germline ends. This CDR3 reads CASAGPGRRNEQFF. The CDR3, as DNA: TGTGCCAGCGCGGGGCCAGGGAGACGGAATGAGCAGTTCTTC.

This clone was seen a few times. The rearrangement uses TRBV28 and TRBJ1-5; tentatively, D is TRBD1 (5 bases). The germline gives CDR1 MDHEN, CDR2 SYDVKM. V was shortened by 7 bases and J by 11 bases, with 24 bases between the two germline ends. The length of the CDR3 is 15 residues. The CDR3 DNA reads TGTGCCAGCATCCCCCCCGGGGCGTCGAGGGAGACCCAGCATTTT. It yields the protein CASIPPGASRETQHF.

This clone was picked up many times. The chain has TRBV4-3 and TRBJ1-6; no definite D call. V lost 1 base and J 0 bases, leaving 1 base between the germline ends. The CDR3 spans 14 residues. Per germline, CDR1 LGHNA and CDR2 YSLEER. The CDR3 region is CASSQASYNSPLHF. The DNA for the CDR3 is TGCGCCAGCAGCCAAGCCTCCTATAATTCACCCCTCCACTTT.

The V gene is TRBV19, the J gene TRBJ1-5, with unresolved D. Trimming cost V 2 bases and J 5 bases, with 7 bases left between them. CDR1 and CDR2 from the germline V gene are LNHDA and SQIVND (reference sequence). The CDR3 is 13 residues long. The CDR3 region is CASSITGYQPQHF. DNA for the CDR3: TGTGCCAGTAGTATAACCGGTTATCAGCCCCAGCATTTT.

In its sample, this clone was seen a few times. The CDR3 loop reads CASSPGLAGHNEQFF. CDR3 bases: TGTGCCAGCAGCCCTGGACTAGCGGGACACAATGAGCAGTTCTTC. V usage is TRBV7-8 and J usage is TRBJ2-1, with 12 bases that match TRBD2. This CDR3 comprises 15 residues. CDR1 SGHVS and CDR2 FQNEAQ come from the germline V gene. V lost 5 bases to trimming and J lost 5 bases; unmatched junction nucleotides: 4.

V usage is TRBV4-1 and J usage is TRBJ1-2, with 7 bases identical to TRBD1. The CDR3 length is 14 residues. CDR1 and CDR2 from the germline V gene are MGHRA and YSYEKL. V shed 8 bases and J 0 bases; nucleotides not matched to a gene: 6. CDR3 DNA sequence: TGCGCCAGCTCCCGGACAGGAGCTAACTATGGCTACACCTTC. This codes for CASSRTGANYGYTF.

This chain uses TRBV5-1 with TRBJ2-5; 9 nucleotides agree with TRBD2. Trimming at V came to 7 bases and at J to 2 bases, leaving 9 bases not matched to a gene. CDR1 and CDR2 (germline): SGHRS, YFSETQ. The CDR3 runs 15 residues. The CDR3 DNA reads as TGCGCCAGCGGGGCTAGCGGGGTGCTACAAGAGACCCAGTACTTC. This codes for CASGASGVLQETQYF.

The chain has TRBV11-2 and TRBJ1-2; tentative D call: TRBD1 (6 bases). This CDR3 has 16 residues. CDR1 is SGHAT, CDR2 FQNNGV, per germline. Trimming removed 1 base at V and 2 bases at J, with 14 bases between. CDR3 sequence reads: CASSLASTGVNYGYTF. The CDR3 DNA follows: TGTGCCAGCAGCTTAGCGTCGACAGGCGTAAACTATGGCTACACCTTC. Filled out from reference TRBV11-2 and TRBJ1-2, the complete variable domain reads EAGVAQSPRYKIIEKRQSVAFWCNPISGHATLYWYQQILGQGPKLLIQFQNNGVVDDSQLPKDRFSAERLKGVDSTLKIQPAKLEDSAVYLCASSLASTGVNYGYTFGSGTRLTVV.

The genes are TRBV2 and TRBJ2-2, with D perhaps TRBD1 (6 bases). Trimming took off 4 bases at V and 4 bases at J, with 7 bases between the two ends. Germline lookup yields CDR1 SNHLY and CDR2 FYNNEI. The CDR3 runs 13 residues. The CDR3 DNA is TGTGCCAGCAGTGGGGGGCTCACCGGGGAGCTGTTTTTT. This sequence encodes CASSGGLTGELFF.

This clone has only one observation. The CDR3 spells CASSQRRGDGYTF. The CDR3, as DNA: TGTGCCAGCAGCCAAAGGAGAGGGGATGGCTACACCTTC. The J gene is TRBJ1-2, the V gene TRBV11-2; a possible D gene is TRBD1 (5 bases). The CDR3 consists of 13 residues. V was clipped by 5 bases and J by 6 bases, with 13 bases between them. CDR1 is SGHAT and CDR2 is FQNNGV in the germline V gene. Supplemented by reference TRBV11-2 and TRBJ1-2, the full variable domain reads EAGVAQSPRYKIIEKRQSVAFWCNPISGHATLYWYQQILGQGPKLLIQFQNNGVVDDSQLPKDRFSAERLKGVDSTLKIQPAKLEDSAVYLCASSQRRGDGYTFGSGTRLTVV.